This T cell receptor beta chain was identified in a study of human T cells and chemical hapten exposure listed by TCRdb under 2021. With respect to the entire study: For sensitization, 2% DPC in acetone was applied to an approximately 2 cm by approximately 2 cm area of upper inner arm skin. For TCR sequencing, blood came from 25 to 35 alopecia patients at anywhere from one to four time points (pre-sensitization, 2, 6 and 24 weeks). Blood was sampled from patients pre-sensitization (week 0) and at 2, 6 and about 24 weeks after DPC sensitization. Throughout the approximately 25-week study period, patients were also given weekly therapeutic DPC doses on the scalp. Libraries were pooled for sequencing, and per-sample TCR yields varied mainly because of small differences in library volumes within the pool. Alopecia areata with under or over 50% scalp involvement, alopecia totalis and alopecia universalis were represented in the patient cohort, which was mostly female. Patch testing was done on the upper back using Finn chambers containing 0.01% DPC, and results were scored after 6 days according to International Contact Dermatitis Research Group standards. This study followed changes in the peripheral blood TCR repertoire in vivo during primary and secondary sensitization of alopecia patients to the hapten diphenylcyclopropenone (DPC).

General conclusions and limits of the study: The number of TCRs above 1 in 1000 frequency did not change with DPC sensitization; there was no evidence of global repertoire structure alterations. Expanded TCRs formed significantly more large CDR3 similarity clusters than pre-sensitization or healthy control sets, consistent with antigen-driven responses. Because all patients had alopecia, a presumed autoimmune disease, the immune response of the patients might differ from that of healthy individuals. After repeated subsampling, changes were observed in the strength of the expansion versus patch-test correlation and in the threshold at which the correlation became significant. The number of PT1 expanded TCRs positively correlated with patch test score, significant at thresholds 8, 16 and 32 but not 4.

This clonotype came up many times. Its binding antigen is unknown. Within one base of it there is no much larger clone, and no base qualities were kept. Explained via the paper, the time point label denotes: pre-sensitization, week 0. The sample's treatment or condition label is to be understood as: therapeutic diphenylcyclopropenone sensitization with weekly scalp DPC. At every patch-test visit, the blood draw took place before the patch test was put on. Eligible patients were aged 18 to 70, diagnosed with alopecia, deemed suitable for DPC therapy, and excluded if pregnant. Unfractionated whole blood was collected in Tempus Blood RNA tubes, and total RNA was extracted from that blood. The library relied on RACE. The sequencing machine was a NextSeq 500. During library preparation, unique molecular identifiers were attached to individual cDNA molecules so that TCRs could be counted in a quantitative, reproducible way. Each blood RNA sample was used to sequence both TCR alpha and TCR beta chains. The source study handled its data this way. A median of about 100,000 TCRs per sample was observed, with a range of about 23,224 to 700,000. V, J and CDR3 annotation of the TCR reads was performed with the Decombinator software suite. For the PS versus PT1 abundance plots, all samples were subsampled to the same number of TCRs (28,000). Expanded TCRs were defined as absent before sensitization and observed at least eight times at the 2-week time point. In TCRdb, the public reads were trimmed at Q25 with fastp and aligned with MiXCR, with productive beta chains retained. Each record represents a unique CDR3 protein, reported with the most common genes and DNA among its rows. The V and J calls, along with clone size, are taken from TCRdb and not from the paper's own processing. The table for this sample lists over 85,000 distinct CDR3 sequences; about a tenth of them were counted only once. The biggest ten clones account for approximately 3.3% of the sample.

Inclusive of the bounding cysteine and phenylalanine, the CDR3 is 17 residues long. Left in the record is the CDR3 DNA by itself, 51 bases read in frame from the first base. Based on the germline V gene, the CDR1 and CDR2 sequences are SGHTA and FQGNSA. V is pared back by 3 bases and J by 1 base, with 15 bases lying between the germline termini. Recombination linked TRBV7-2 to TRBJ2-2, and TRBD1 may be the D gene, going by 5 matching bases. This receptor was obtained from a woman aged 60 to 75 with alopecia areata. Some clones in this sample may be carry-over from other donors' samples. Here the sequenced sample was whole blood, taken in connection with sensitization to the hapten diphenylcyclopropenone (DPC). The DNA sequence is as follows: TGTGCCAGCAGCTTTCCCCTAGGGGTTATGAACACCGGGGAGCTGTTTTTT. The resulting protein is CASSFPLGVMNTGELFF.